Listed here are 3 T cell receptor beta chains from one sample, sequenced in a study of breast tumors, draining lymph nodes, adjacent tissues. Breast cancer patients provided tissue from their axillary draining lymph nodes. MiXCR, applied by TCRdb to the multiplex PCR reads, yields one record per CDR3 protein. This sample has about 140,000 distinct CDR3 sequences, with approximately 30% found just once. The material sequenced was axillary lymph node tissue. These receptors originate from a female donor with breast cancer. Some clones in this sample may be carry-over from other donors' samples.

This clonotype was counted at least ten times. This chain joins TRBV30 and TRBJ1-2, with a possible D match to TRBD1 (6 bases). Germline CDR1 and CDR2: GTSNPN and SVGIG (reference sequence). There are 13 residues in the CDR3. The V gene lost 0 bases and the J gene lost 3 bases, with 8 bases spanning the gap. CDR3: CAWSVQGDYGYTF. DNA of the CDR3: TGTGCCTGGAGTGTACAGGGAGACTATGGCTACACCTTC.

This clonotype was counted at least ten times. The CDR3 spells CASSLKDRGLSPLHF. CDR3 sequence (DNA): TGTGCCAGCAGCCTGAAGGACAGGGGGCTTTCACCCCTCCACTTT. The genes are TRBV5-6 and TRBJ1-6, with TRBD1 identical over 11 bases. Trimming took 4 bases from V and 9 from J; bases not matched to a gene: 6. Germline V gene sequence: CDR1 SGHDT, CDR2 YYEEEE. This CDR3 is 15 amino acids long.

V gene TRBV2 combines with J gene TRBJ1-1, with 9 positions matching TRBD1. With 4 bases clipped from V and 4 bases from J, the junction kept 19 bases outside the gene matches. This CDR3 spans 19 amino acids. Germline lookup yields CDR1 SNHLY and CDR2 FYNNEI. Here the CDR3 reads CASSAPVYRGLAGGTEAFF. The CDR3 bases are TGTGCCAGCAGTGCTCCTGTGTACAGGGGGCTTGCTGGGGGCACTGAAGCTTTCTTT.